Following are 26 T cell receptor beta chains from one sample sequenced in a study of shared clonotypes between healthy human individuals. Assay: immunoSEQ multiplex PCR; the TCRdb copy retains only in-frame clones and omits some. The profile covers around 1.6 million clones, with around 98% appearing a single time and 0.4% to 0.55% taken by the ten largest. Sequencing used naive CD4+ T cells sorted from blood. The subset: CD45RA+ positively selected. These receptor sequences come from a man aged 25-40 years in good health.

This clone is a singleton in its sample. V and J are TRBV29-1 and TRBJ2-1; no clear D gene. The CDR3 spans 13 residues. Trimming shortened V by 5 bases and J by 7 bases, and 15 bases separated the two germline ends. Germline loops: CDR1 SQVTM, CDR2 ANQGSEA. CDR3 DNA: TGCAGCGTTAGCAACACCCAAACAAATGAGCAGTTCTTC. Amino acid sequence: CSVSNTQTNEQFF.

V and J are TRBV19 and TRBJ2-1, with TRBD2 matching over 8 bases. CDR3 length: 14 amino acids. The V gene's germline CDR1 is LNHDA and CDR2 SQIVND (reference sequence). V lost 5 bases to trimming and J lost 0 bases; unmatched junction nucleotides: 0. CDR3 in DNA: TGTGCCAGTAGTGCGGGGGGCTCCTACAATGAGCAGTTCTTC. Translating it yields CASSAGGSYNEQFF.

The chain employs TRBV5-1 and TRBJ2-7; D is unclear. The CDR3 has 12 residues. With 6 bases removed from V and 3 bases from J, the gap between germline ends came to 10 bases. Germline loops: CDR1 SGHRS, CDR2 YFSETQ. CDR3 in DNA: TGCGCCAGCACCGGGCAGAGCTACGAGCAGTACTTC. As protein: CASTGQSYEQYF.

The chain is built from TRBV5-1 and TRBJ1-1; D unresolved. CDR1 and CDR2 (germline): SGHRS, YFSETQ. The length of the CDR3 is 12 residues. V was cut by 4 bases and J by 1 base, with 5 bases left in between. Here the CDR3 reads CASSPPNTEAFF. The CDR3 nucleotides are TGCGCCAGCAGCCCCCCGAACACTGAAGCTTTCTTT. Complete variable domain (other parts from reference TRBV5-1 and TRBJ1-1): KAGVTQTPRYLIKTRGQQVTLSCSPISGHRSVSWYQQTPGQGLQFLFEYFSETQRNKGNFPGRFSGRQFSNSRSEMNVSTLELGDSALYLCASSPPNTEAFFGQGTRLTVV.

V is TRBV6-5 and J is TRBJ1-1; TRBD1 matches 11 bases. Germline V CDR1 and CDR2: MNHEY, SVGAGI. The CDR3 is 14 residues long. Trimming removed 6 bases from V and 4 bases from J; junction bases left unmatched: 4. Here the CDR3 DNA reads TGTGCCAGCAGGCGGACAGGGGGCGGCACTGAAGCTTTCTTT. Its protein product is CASRRTGGGTEAFF.

The chain combines TRBV5-1 with TRBJ1-1; unclear D gene. Trimming stripped 0 bases from V and 4 bases from J, with 13 bases between. The CDR3 runs 15 residues. The germline CDR1 and CDR2 sequences are SGHRS and YFSETQ. The CDR3 here is CASSLEGRRFTEAFF. The CDR3 DNA follows: TGCGCCAGCAGCTTGGAGGGCAGGAGATTCACTGAAGCTTTCTTT.

The chain uses TRBV25-1 and TRBJ2-1; 8 nucleotides line up with TRBD1. From germline, CDR1 is MGHDK and CDR2 SYGVNS. The CDR3 length is 17 residues. V shed 5 bases and J 5 bases; nucleotides not matched to a gene: 14. CDR3 loop: CASSRALGQGADNEQFF. The DNA of the CDR3 is TGTGCCAGCAGTAGGGCTCTGGGCCAGGGGGCGGACAATGAGCAGTTCTTC. Complete variable domain (other parts from reference TRBV25-1 and TRBJ2-1): EADIYQTPRYLVIGTGKKITLECSQTMGHDKMYWYQQDPGMELHLIHYSYGVNSTEKGDLSSESTVSRIRTEHFPLTLESARPSHTSQYLCASSRALGQGADNEQFFGPGTRLTVL.

This chain connects TRBV7-2 to TRBJ1-5, with D maybe TRBD1 (5 bases). CDR3 length equals 14 residues. Trimming left V 1 base short and J 9 bases short, with 13 bases between. Germline CDR1 SGHTA, CDR2 FQGNSA. CDR3 sequence reads: CASSLGQPGGPQHF. As DNA, the CDR3 is TGTGCCAGCAGCTTAGGACAGCCGGGCGGGCCCCAGCATTTT.

This sequence joins TRBV7-6 and TRBJ1-1; D might be TRBD1 (5 bases). Trimming shortened V by 3 bases and J by 1 base, and 6 bases separated the two germline ends. There are 13 residues in the CDR3. The germline V gene encodes CDR1 SGHVS and CDR2 FNYEAQ. CDR3 in DNA: TGTGCCAGCAGCTTTGGGACGAACACTGAAGCTTTCTTT. The encoded protein is CASSFGTNTEAFF.

The chain combines TRBV5-8 with TRBJ1-5, with D possibly matching TRBD1 (6 bases). Germline lookup yields CDR1 SGHTS and CDR2 YDEGEE. The CDR3 spans 15 residues. V was cut by 4 bases and J by 0 bases, with 11 bases left in between. The CDR3 is CASSPGQTSNQPQHF. The CDR3, as DNA: TGTGCCAGCAGCCCAGGACAGACTAGCAATCAGCCCCAGCATTTT. The full variable domain, in which reference TRBV5-8 and TRBJ1-5 provide the parts outside the CDR3, is EAGVTQSPTHLIKTRGQQATLRCSPISGHTSVYWYQQALGLGLQFLLWYDEGEERNRGNFPPRFSGRQFPNYSSELNVNALELEDSALYLCASSPGQTSNQPQHFGDGTRLSIL.

The sample holds one count of this clone. The identical CDR3 is also encoded by other nucleotide sequences in the sample. V gene TRBV5-1 combines with J gene TRBJ1-3, with TRBD1 as a possible D gene (5 bases). Trimming pared 4 bases from V and 0 bases from J, leaving 14 bases between. The CDR3 extends over 16 amino acids. The germline CDR1 and CDR2 sequences are SGHRS and YFSETQ. CDR3 loop: CASSPRDRLSGNTIYF. The CDR3 region has the DNA TGCGCCAGCAGCCCAAGGGACCGACTCTCTGGAAACACCATATATTTT.

The rearrangement joins TRBV5-1 to TRBJ1-1; D is uncertain. This CDR3 contains 14 residues. Germline loops: CDR1 SGHRS, CDR2 YFSETQ. Trimming left V 0 bases short and J 6 bases short, with 12 bases between. In DNA, the CDR3 is TGCGCCAGCAGCTTGGACCGCTTCTTGGCTGAAGCTTTCTTT. This codes for CASSLDRFLAEAFF. Together with reference TRBV5-1 and TRBJ1-1, the CDR3 gives the full variable domain: KAGVTQTPRYLIKTRGQQVTLSCSPISGHRSVSWYQQTPGQGLQFLFEYFSETQRNKGNFPGRFSGRQFSNSRSEMNVSTLELGDSALYLCASSLDRFLAEAFFGQGTRLTVV.

This chain links TRBV6-6 with TRBJ2-7; D is uncertain. The germline V gene encodes CDR1 MNHNY and CDR2 SVGAGI (reference sequence). The CDR3 is 13 amino acids. V shed 4 bases and J shed 5 bases, with 12 bases lying between them. CDR3 in amino acids: CASSLRGGDEQYF. CDR3 in DNA: TGTGCCAGCAGTTTACGAGGTGGGGACGAGCAGTACTTC.

For this clone: The same CDR3 is also encoded by other DNA sequences in this sample. CDR3 in DNA: TGTGCCAGCCGACAGGGGTCCTCCTACGAGCAGTACTTC. Translated: CASRQGSSYEQYF. The V and J genes are TRBV28 and TRBJ2-7; 8 bases match TRBD1. Losses at the gene ends were 8 bases for V and 0 bases for J; bases not matched to a gene: 3. In germline, CDR1 is MDHEN, CDR2 SYDVKM. The CDR3 extends over 13 amino acids.

This clone is a singleton in its sample. The chain employs TRBV29-1 and TRBJ2-5; possible D gene TRBD2, 7 bases. Trimming took off 3 bases at V and 7 bases at J, with 21 bases between the two ends. The germline CDR1 and CDR2 sequences are SQVTM and ANQGSEA. This CDR3 region has 15 residues. CDR3 region: CSVDGGGGRSWTQYF. The CDR3 bases are TGCAGCGTTGATGGGGGCGGGGGCCGAAGTTGGACCCAGTACTTC.

This rearrangement joins TRBV30 to TRBJ1-2; D is perhaps TRBD1 (5 bases). This CDR3 has 11 amino acids. Germline CDR1 and CDR2: GTSNPN and SVGIG (reference sequence). V gave up 4 bases and J gave up 4 bases, with 7 bases separating them. CDR3 region: CAWIQGYGYTF. In DNA form, the CDR3 reads TGTGCCTGGATTCAGGGCTATGGCTACACCTTC.

The V and J genes are TRBV5-1 and TRBJ1-5, with 7 bases fitting TRBD1. Germline CDR1 and CDR2: SGHRS and YFSETQ. V trimming: 8 bases; J trimming: 4 bases; junction bases outside the gene matches: 6. The CDR3 covers 13 residues. The CDR3 reads CASQTGPNQPQHF. CDR3 nucleotide sequence: TGCGCCAGTCAGACAGGGCCAAATCAGCCCCAGCATTTT.

This chain connects TRBV11-2 to TRBJ2-7, with TRBD2 identical over 8 bases. V lost 2 bases, J lost 0 bases, and 12 bases stayed unmatched. The CDR3 spans 18 residues. Germline V lookup: CDR1 SGHAT, CDR2 FQNNGV. For the CDR3, the DNA is TGTGCCAGCAGCTTATTTGCTAGGCCGAGCGGGAGCTCCTACGAGCAGTACTTC. Its protein is CASSLFARPSGSSYEQYF.

The table lists this clone with a count of one. V usage is TRBV10-3 and J usage is TRBJ2-3; D unresolved. There are 11 residues in the CDR3. CDR1 ENHRY and CDR2 SYGVKD come from the germline V gene. V gave up 3 bases and J gave up 6 bases, with 4 bases separating them. The CDR3 DNA reads TGTGCCATCAGTGAATTCGATACGCAGTATTTT. Translated, it gives CAISEFDTQYF.

The chain couples TRBV4-3 to TRBJ2-7; 11 bases align to TRBD1. V was pared by 2 bases and J by 5 bases, with 5 bases of the junction left unmatched. Germline assignment: CDR1 LGHNA and CDR2 YSLEER. The CDR3 sequence is 15 residues long. CDR3 nucleotide sequence: TGCGCCAGCAGCCAACTAGGACAGGGGGCCAACGAGCAGTACTTC. It yields the protein CASSQLGQGANEQYF.

The chain couples TRBV7-9 to TRBJ2-2; D perhaps matches TRBD1 (6 bases). Deletions cut 4 bases from V and 3 bases from J, with 18 bases between. The CDR3 runs to 17 residues. CDR1 and CDR2 from the germline V gene are SEHNR and FQNEAQ (reference sequence). The CDR3 bases are TGTGCCAGCAGCTCCTTCCCCGGGACACTTTACACCGGGGAGCTGTTTTTT. This sequence encodes CASSSFPGTLYTGELFF.

The CDR3 nucleotides read TGTGCCAGCTCACCCCGCGGGGAAAGGAAAGCTTTCTTT. Protein sequence: CASSPRGERKAFF. The chain employs TRBV18 and TRBJ1-1; D unclear. This CDR3 contains 13 residues. Per the germline V gene, CDR1 is KGHSH and CDR2 is LQKENI. V shed 3 bases and J shed 9 bases, with 14 bases lying between them.

This chain's CDR3 is CASSLGGGLPNNEQFF. CDR3 coding DNA: TGTGCCAGCAGCTTAGGGGGCGGGTTGCCAAACAATGAGCAGTTCTTC. The chain is built from TRBV7-2 and TRBJ2-1; either TRBD1 or TRBD2 may fit D (5 bases each). Germline lookup yields CDR1 SGHTA and CDR2 FQGNSA. This CDR3 has 16 residues. Trimming shortened V by 1 base and J by 5 bases, and 15 bases separated the two germline ends. Using reference TRBV7-2 and TRBJ2-1 for the parts outside the CDR3, the full variable domain is GAGVSQSPSNKVTEKGKDVELRCDPISGHTALYWYRQSLGQGLEFLIYFQGNSAPDKSGLPSDRFSAERTGGSVSTLTIQRTQQEDSAVYLCASSLGGGLPNNEQFFGPGTRLTVL.

The chain couples TRBV6-5 to TRBJ2-7, with 7 bases matching TRBD2. The J segment lost 3 bases and the V segment lost 2 bases, leaving 4 bases of the junction unmatched. The CDR3 has 14 amino acids. Germline values: CDR1 MNHEY, CDR2 SVGAGI. The CDR3 coding sequence is TGTGCCAGCAGTTACACGGCTAGCGGCTACGAGCAGTACTTC. This encodes CASSYTASGYEQYF.

The gene calls are TRBV27 and TRBJ2-1, with 8 bases fitting TRBD1. V dropped 8 bases and J dropped 4; count of bases not matched to a gene: 10. This CDR3 comprises 15 residues. The V gene's germline CDR1 is MNHEY and CDR2 SMNVEV (reference sequence). The CDR3 reads CASALQGAVYNEQFF. The DNA of the CDR3 is TGTGCCAGCGCACTCCAGGGGGCTGTGTACAATGAGCAGTTCTTC.

This chain joins TRBV29-1 and TRBJ1-3; 7 bases map to TRBD1. This CDR3 region has 12 residues. Germline CDR1 reads SQVTM; CDR2 reads ANQGSEA. Unmatched junction bases numbered 2, after V lost 7 bases and J lost 2 bases. CDR3 bases: TGCAGCGCGACAGGGCCTGGAAACACCATATATTTT. Amino acids: CSATGPGNTIYF.